This T cell receptor beta chain was profiled in a study of cytomegalovirus exposure and HLA in healthy donors. Study-level information: The 120 million or so unique TCR beta sequences, from about 179 million T cells, were found by an earlier analysis. General study results and limits: Donors belonging to an Asian-associated ancestry cluster reportedly showed fewer N-insertions in productive TCRs than the 666-donor mean, according to what a later analysis found. A later analysis by the authors found several of the most significant clusters apparently linked to common viral pathogens.

60 Vbeta and 13 Jbeta primers were used in PCR. Assay used: immunoSEQ multiplex PCR; TCRdb lists only in-frame clones, some missing. This sample has 100,000 to 150,000 clones, with more than 65% found just once. Details on this clone: What it recognizes is unknown.

Sequenced: PBMCs. This clonotype was sampled from a man between 18 and 35 years old in good health and CMV-seropositive.

CDR3: CASSSRLAGETQYF. CDR3 coding DNA: TGTGCCAGCAGCTCCAGACTAGCGGGGGAGACCCAGTACTTC. The rearrangement links TRBV11-2 to TRBJ2-5, with TRBD2 identical over 11 bases. This CDR3 is built from 14 residues. Trimming at V came to 4 bases and at J to 5 bases, leaving 3 bases not matched to a gene. Germline lookup yields CDR1 SGHAT and CDR2 FQNNGV.